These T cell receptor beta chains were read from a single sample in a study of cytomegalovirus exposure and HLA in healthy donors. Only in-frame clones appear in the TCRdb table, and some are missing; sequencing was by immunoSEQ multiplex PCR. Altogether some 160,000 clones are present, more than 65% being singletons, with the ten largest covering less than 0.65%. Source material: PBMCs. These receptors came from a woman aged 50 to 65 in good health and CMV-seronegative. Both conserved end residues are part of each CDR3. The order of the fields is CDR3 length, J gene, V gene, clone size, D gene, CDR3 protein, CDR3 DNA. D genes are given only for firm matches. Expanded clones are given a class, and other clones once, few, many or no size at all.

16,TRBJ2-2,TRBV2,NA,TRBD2,CASRAPGREGTGELFF,TGTGCCAGCAGGGCCCCGGGGAGGGAGGGCACCGGGGAGCTGTTTTTT
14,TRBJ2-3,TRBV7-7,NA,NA,CASSPGLSTDTQYF,TGTGCTAGCAGCCCAGGGTTATCGACAGATACGCAGTATTTT
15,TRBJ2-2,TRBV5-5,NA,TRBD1,CASSMGQARTGELFF,TGTGCCAGCAGCATGGGACAGGCCAGGACCGGGGAGCTGTTTTTT
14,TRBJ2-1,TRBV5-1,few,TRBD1,CASSLGTGYNEQFF,TGCGCCAGCAGCTTAGGGACAGGTTACAATGAGCAGTTCTTC
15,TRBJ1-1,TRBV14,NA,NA,CASSQAGYFNTEAFF,TGTGCCAGCAGCCAAGCAGGGTACTTTAACACTGAAGCTTTCTTT
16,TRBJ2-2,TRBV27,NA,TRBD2,CASSLTSGINTGELFF,TGTGCCAGCAGTTTGACTAGCGGGATTAACACCGGGGAGCTGTTTTTT
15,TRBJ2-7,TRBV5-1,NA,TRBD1,CASSSPGQGSYEQYF,TGCGCCAGCAGCTCACCGGGACAGGGTTCCTACGAGCAGTACTTC
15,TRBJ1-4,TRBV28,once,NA,CASRYAGTSNEKLFF,TGTGCCAGCAGATACGCCGGGACTTCTAATGAAAAACTGTTTTTT
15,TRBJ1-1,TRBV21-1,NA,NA,CASFRIRDRRTEAFF,TGTGCCAGCTTTCGGATCCGGGACAGGAGAACTGAAGCTTTCTTT
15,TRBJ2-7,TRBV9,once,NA,CASSVRAEIYYEQYF,TGTGCCAGCAGCGTGAGGGCAGAAATATACTACGAGCAGTACTTC
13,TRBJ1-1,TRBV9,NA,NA,CASSRGIDTEAFF,TGTGCCAGCAGCCGAGGTATTGACACTGAAGCTTTCTTT
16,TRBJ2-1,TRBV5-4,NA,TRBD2,CASSRRLAGVWDEQFF,TGTGCCAGCAGCCGCCGACTAGCGGGGGTATGGGATGAGCAGTTCTTC
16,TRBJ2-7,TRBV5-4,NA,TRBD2,CASSTGLAGGNYEQYF,TGTGCCAGCAGCACGGGACTAGCGGGGGGAAACTACGAGCAGTACTTC
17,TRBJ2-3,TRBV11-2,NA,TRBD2,CASSLAPRLAFTDTQYF,TGTGCCAGCAGCTTAGCCCCCAGACTAGCGTTCACAGATACGCAGTATTTT
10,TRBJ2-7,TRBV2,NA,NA,CASRLYEQYF,TGTGCCAGCAGACTCTACGAGCAGTACTTC
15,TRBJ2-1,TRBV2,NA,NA,CASSAGRHQSNEQFF,TGTGCCAGCAGCGCGGGACGACACCAATCAAATGAGCAGTTCTTC
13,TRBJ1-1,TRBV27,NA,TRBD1,CASSSTGGTEAFF,TGTGCCAGCAGTTCGACAGGGGGCACTGAAGCTTTCTTT
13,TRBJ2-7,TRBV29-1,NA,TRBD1,CSVRTGTSYEQYF,TGCAGCGTTAGGACAGGGACGTCCTACGAGCAGTACTTC
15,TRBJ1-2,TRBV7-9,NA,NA,CASSPGGAANYGYTF,TGTGCCAGCAGCCCTGGGGGGGCAGCTAACTATGGCTACACCTTC
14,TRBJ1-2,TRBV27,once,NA,CASSHADRIGGYTF,TGTGCCAGCAGTCACGCAGACAGGATTGGTGGCTACACCTTC
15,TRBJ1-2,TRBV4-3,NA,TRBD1,CASSQDGRGNYGYTF,TGCGCCAGCAGCCAAGACGGCAGGGGGAACTATGGCTACACCTTC
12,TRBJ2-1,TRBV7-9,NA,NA,CASSPSSREQFF,TGTGCCAGCAGTCCCTCGAGTCGTGAGCAGTTCTTC
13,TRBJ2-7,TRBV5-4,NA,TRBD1,CASSLTGGNEQYF,TGTGCCAGCAGCTTGACAGGGGGCAACGAGCAGTACTTC
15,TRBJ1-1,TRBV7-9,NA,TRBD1,CASSHLRQGDTEAFF,TGTGCCAGCAGCCATCTTCGACAGGGCGACACTGAAGCTTTCTTT
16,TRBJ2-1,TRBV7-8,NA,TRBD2,CASSFRGAGDTGEQFF,TGTGCCAGCAGCTTCCGGGGAGCGGGAGATACGGGTGAGCAGTTCTTC
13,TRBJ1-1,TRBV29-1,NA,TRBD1,CSVSRTGSTEAFF,TGCAGCGTTTCTCGGACAGGGAGCACTGAAGCTTTCTTT
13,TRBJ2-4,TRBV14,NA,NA,CASSRGQPSIQYF,TGTGCCAGCAGCCGCGGACAGCCCAGCATTCAGTACTTC
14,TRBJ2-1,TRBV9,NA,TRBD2,CASSVRLAGTEQFF,TGTGCCAGCAGCGTAAGACTAGCGGGAACTGAGCAGTTCTTC
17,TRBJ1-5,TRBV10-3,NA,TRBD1,CAISEDRGLKSNQPQHF,TGTGCCATCAGTGAGGACAGGGGCTTAAAAAGCAATCAGCCCCAGCATTTT
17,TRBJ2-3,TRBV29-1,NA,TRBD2,CSVAGGGLAETPDTQYF,TGCAGCGTTGCGGGGGGGGGCCTAGCGGAGACACCAGATACGCAGTATTTT
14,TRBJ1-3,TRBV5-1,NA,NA,CASSQGLSGNTIYF,TGCGCCAGCAGCCAGGGTCTTTCTGGAAACACCATATATTTT
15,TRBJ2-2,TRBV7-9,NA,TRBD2,CASSRLAADTGELFF,TGTGCCAGCAGCCGACTAGCGGCAGATACCGGGGAGCTGTTTTTT
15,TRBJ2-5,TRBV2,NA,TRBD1,CASGPGQGSAETQYF,TGTGCCAGCGGACCGGGACAGGGCAGCGCGGAGACCCAGTACTTC
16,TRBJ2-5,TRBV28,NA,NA,CASSPLLLADQETQYF,TGTGCCAGCAGCCCTCTGTTGCTAGCAGATCAAGAGACCCAGTACTTC
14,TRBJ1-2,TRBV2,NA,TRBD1,CASSLLQGSYGYTF,TGTGCCAGCAGCCTATTACAGGGGTCCTATGGCTACACCTTC
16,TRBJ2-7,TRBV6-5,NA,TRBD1,CASSYEPGGLAYEQYF,TGTGCCAGCAGTTACGAACCAGGGGGCCTCGCCTACGAGCAGTACTTC
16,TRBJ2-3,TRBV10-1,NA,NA,CASSESGGTPADTQYF,TGCGCCAGCAGTGAGTCTGGGGGGACCCCTGCGGATACGCAGTATTTT
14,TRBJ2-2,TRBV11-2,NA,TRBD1,CASSQTGGAGELFF,TGTGCCAGCAGCCAGACAGGGGGCGCCGGGGAGCTGTTTTTT
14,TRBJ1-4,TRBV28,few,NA,CASSLEGLAEKLFF,TGTGCCAGCAGTTTAGAGGGCTTGGCCGAAAAACTGTTTTTT
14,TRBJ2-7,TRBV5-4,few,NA,CASSLVGDIYEQYF,TGTGCCAGCAGCTTGGTCGGGGACATTTACGAGCAGTACTTC
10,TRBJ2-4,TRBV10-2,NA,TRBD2,CASGGDIQYF,TGCGCCAGTGGGGGGGACATTCAGTACTTC
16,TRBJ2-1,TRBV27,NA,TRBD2,CASSSGTSGGYNEQFF,TGTGCCAGCAGTAGCGGGACTAGCGGGGGCTACAATGAGCAGTTCTTC
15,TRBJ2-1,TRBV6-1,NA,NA,CASSEGSGAYNEQFF,TGTGCCAGCAGTGAGGGGTCGGGAGCTTACAATGAGCAGTTCTTC
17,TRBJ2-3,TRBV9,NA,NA,CASSVSWRALSTDTQYF,TGTGCCAGCAGCGTCAGTTGGCGGGCTCTAAGCACAGATACGCAGTATTTT
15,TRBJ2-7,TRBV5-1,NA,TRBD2,CASSLIAAGGSEQWF,TGCGCCAGCAGCTTGATTGCGGCGGGGGGCTCCGAGCAGTGGTTC
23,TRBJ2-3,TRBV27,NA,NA,CASRKRSRDSGQGPLVIADTQYF,TGTGCCAGCAGAAAAAGGTCCCGGGACTCAGGCCAAGGGCCGCTGGTGATCGCGGATACGCAGTATTTT